This T cell receptor (beta chain) was captured by sequencing in a study of cytomegalovirus exposure and HLA in healthy donors. Healthy bone marrow donors made up the cohort. 60 Vbeta and 13 Jbeta primers were used in PCR. Clones were sequenced by immunoSEQ multiplex PCR, and TCRdb holds only the in-frame ones, with some missing. The data hold 110,000 to 150,000 clones, with approximately 79% observed a single time. Overall study findings and caveats: Confirmation in vitro established that a few CMV-associated chains were specific for CMV antigens.

Trimming took 6 bases from V and 6 from J, leaving 6 bases between them. This CDR3 is built from 11 residues. Germline loops: CDR1 SGDLS, CDR2 YYNGEE. In the case of this clone: Its antigen remains unidentified.

This sequence was found in a female donor in good health and CMV-seronegative. What was sequenced was PBMCs. The genes are TRBV9 and TRBJ2-2; no firm D call. Written as DNA, the CDR3 is TGTGCCAGCACCGGGTCCGGGGAGCTGTTTTTT. The encoded protein is CASTGSGELFF.